The 32 T cell receptor beta chains below were found in one sample sequenced in a study of T-cell memory formation after mild COVID-19 (dated by TCRdb to the early 2020s). The receptor library was made with 5' RACE. The run used an Illumina NovaSeq 6000. The public sequencing data were trimmed at Q25 with fastp and processed into clonotypes with MiXCR by TCRdb, which kept only in-frame beta chains. Identical CDR3 protein sequences are pooled into one entry, listed with their most common genes and DNA. In all, the sample holds roughly 340,000 distinct CDR3 sequences, and approximately 15% of those were seen once. The ten largest make up more than 20% of the sample. Sample: PBMCs or a T cell subset sorted from them (not recorded which). The receptors shown here come from a man younger than 35 who had mild COVID-19 (a few samples of this study predate the infection). The sample titles of this study are shuffled in the database, so cell type and time point are left out; the donor was told from shared clones.

This clonotype has a handful of counts. This sequence joins TRBV2 and TRBJ2-5, with a possible D match to TRBD2 (5 bases). The CDR3 loop spans 16 amino acids. Trimming removed 1 base from V and 5 bases from J, with 17 bases in between. From germline, CDR1 is SNHLY and CDR2 FYNNEI. The CDR3: CASSEERASMVETQYF. CDR3 nucleotides: TGTGCCAGCAGTGAAGAGAGGGCTAGCATGGTGGAGACCCAGTACTTC.

This clonotype has more than one count but fewer than ten. The J gene is TRBJ1-5, the V gene TRBV21-1; the table gives TRBD1 as D, unverified against the DNA. TRBV21-1 is a documented pseudogene. The CDR3 is 15 amino acids. The CDR3 sequence: CASSWVDSSNQPQHF. The CDR3 bases are TGTGCCAGCAGCTGGGTGGACAGCTCCAATCAGCCCCAGCATTTT.

The V gene is TRBV6-2 or TRBV6-3, the J gene TRBJ2-1; D perhaps matches TRBD2 (5 bases). The germline CDR1 and CDR2 sequences are MNHEY and SVGEGT. The V gene lost 6 bases and the J gene lost 9 bases, with 9 bases spanning the gap. This CDR3 contains 11 residues. CDR3: CASRRGSEQFF. The CDR3 DNA reads TGTGCCAGCAGACGGGGTAGTGAGCAGTTCTTC.

The table lists this clonotype with a few counts. The chain is built from TRBV7-9 and TRBJ2-6, with D perhaps matching TRBD1 or TRBD2 (5 bases each). V was shortened by 7 bases and J by 0 bases, with 16 bases between the two germline ends. Germline lookup yields CDR1 SEHNR and CDR2 FQNEAQ (reference sequence). The CDR3 length is 17 residues. CDR3: CASIPDGAASGANVLTF. Written as DNA, the CDR3 is TGTGCCAGCATCCCTGACGGGGCCGCCTCTGGGGCCAACGTCCTGACTTTC. Variable domain in full (rest from reference TRBV7-9 and TRBJ2-6): DTGVSQNPRHKITKRGQNVTFRCDPISEHNRLYWYRQTLGQGPEFLTYFQNEAQLEKSRLLSDRFSAERPKGSFSTLEIQRTEQGDSAMYLCASIPDGAASGANVLTFGAGSRLTVL.

The J gene is TRBJ2-5, the V gene TRBV10-3; D is unresolved. The CDR3 has 16 residues. V was trimmed by 6 bases and J by 5 bases, leaving 22 bases between them. From germline, CDR1 is ENHRY and CDR2 SYGVKD. DNA of the CDR3: TGTGCCATCAGCCCTAAAAACCCACTACTTACTGAGACCCAGTACTTC. This sequence encodes CAISPKNPLLTETQYF.

The chain uses TRBV12-3 or TRBV12-4 and TRBJ2-7, with D maybe TRBD1 (6 bases). V shed 3 bases and J shed 2 bases, with 11 bases lying between them. The CDR3 is made up of 14 amino acids. CDR3 coding DNA: TGTGCCAGCAGTTTGGGGGCAGTACCCTACGAGCAGTACTTC. It specifies CASSLGAVPYEQYF.

The genes are TRBV6-2 or TRBV6-3 and TRBJ1-5; no clear D gene. CDR3 length equals 11 residues. Trimming pared 8 bases from V and 6 bases from J, leaving 8 bases between. Germline V CDR1 and CDR2: MNHEY, SVGEGT. DNA of the CDR3: TGTGCCAGCGGGGTAGGTCAGCCCCAGCATTTT. It is translated as CASGVGQPQHF.

This clonotype was observed a few times. V is TRBV7-9 and J is TRBJ1-1; 9 nucleotides agree with TRBD1. The germline CDR1 and CDR2 sequences are SEHNR and FQNEAQ (reference sequence). The CDR3 is 16 residues long. V shed 4 bases and J 1 base; nucleotides not matched to a gene: 7. The DNA for the CDR3 is TGTGCCAGCAGCTCTCACAGGGGGCTCGGGAACACTGAAGCTTTCTTT. It encodes CASSSHRGLGNTEAFF.

This clonotype was seen at least ten times. The chain carries TRBV6-5 and TRBJ2-7, with D uncertain. The germline CDR1 and CDR2 sequences are MNHEY and SVGAGI. The CDR3 spans 13 residues. Trimming stripped 4 bases from V and 1 base from J, with 8 bases between. Written as DNA, the CDR3 is TGTGCCAGCAGTTTAGAGGTTTCCTACGAGCAGTACTTC. This codes for CASSLEVSYEQYF.

The chain carries TRBV7-2 and TRBJ2-3; 10 bases agree with TRBD1. There are 15 residues in the CDR3. The germline V gene has CDR1 SGHTA and CDR2 FQGNSA. J was trimmed by 4 bases and V by 5 bases; bases with no gene match: 6. This CDR3 is CASSPTGTGADTQYF. In nucleotides, the CDR3 is TGTGCCAGCAGCCCAACCGGGACAGGGGCAGATACGCAGTATTTT.

This clonotype was detected only a few times. This chain links TRBV5-8 with TRBJ1-2; D remains unclear. Germline V gene sequence: CDR1 SGHTS, CDR2 YDEGEE. Trimming removed 0 bases from V and 0 bases from J, with 21 bases in between. The CDR3 runs to 19 residues. The CDR3 spells CASSLERTASSSANYGYTF. CDR3 bases: TGTGCCAGCAGCTTGGAAAGGACGGCGTCCTCGTCAGCTAACTATGGCTACACCTTC.

This clonotype has only a few counts. This chain links TRBV29-1 with TRBJ2-3, with 8 bases that match TRBD2. After removal of 1 base from V and 7 bases from J, the junction contained 4 bases not matched to a gene. CDR3 length: 13 amino acids. The V gene's germline CDR1 is SQVTM and CDR2 ANQGSEA. CDR3 nucleotides: TGCAGCGTTGAAGGGACTAGCAAATATACGCAGTATTTT. Protein product: CSVEGTSKYTQYF.

Many counts were recorded for this clonotype. V usage is TRBV6-5 and J usage is TRBJ2-3; D assignment may be TRBD1 or TRBD2 (5 bases each). V was shortened by 8 bases and J by 5 bases, with 11 bases between the two germline ends. The CDR3 loop spans 12 amino acids. The germline V gene encodes CDR1 MNHEY and CDR2 SVGAGI. CDR3: CASGDRRDTQYF. CDR3 sequence (DNA): TGTGCCAGCGGGGACCGACGAGATACGCAGTATTTT.

This clonotype was detected only a few times. The CDR3 bases are TGTGCCAGCAGCCCAGGGGAGACAGATACGCAGTATTTT. Its translation is CASSPGETDTQYF. V usage is TRBV7-9 and J usage is TRBJ2-3; D may be TRBD1 (6 bases). The V gene lost 5 bases and the J gene lost 3 bases, with 9 bases spanning the gap. The CDR3 is 13 amino acids. Germline-derived CDR1 and CDR2 are SEHNR and FQNEAQ (reference sequence).

This CDR3 reads CATSDVRETQYF. CDR3 DNA: TGTGCCACCAGTGATGTGAGGGAGACCCAGTACTTC. V and J are TRBV24-1 and TRBJ2-5; no clear D gene. This CDR3 region has 12 residues. The ends were cut back, 3 bases at V and 5 bases at J, with 6 bases in the middle. Germline V CDR1 and CDR2: KGHDR, SFDVKD.

The rearrangement uses TRBV6-5 and TRBJ1-2; 10 positions match TRBD1. Per the germline V gene, CDR1 is MNHEY and CDR2 is SVGAGI. V trimming: 8 bases; J trimming: 5 bases; junction bases outside the gene matches: 11. CDR3 length: 15 amino acids. The CDR3, as DNA: TGTGCCAGCCAGTGGACAGGGGGGAGTAGTTATGGCTACACCTTC. This translates into CASQWTGGSSYGYTF.

The genes are TRBV5-1 and TRBJ2-3; a possible D gene is TRBD2 (6 bases). Germline CDR1 and CDR2: SGHRS and YFSETQ. Between the trimmed V and J ends, which lost 7 bases and 1 base, there was a span of 13 bases. This CDR3 has 14 amino acids. The CDR3 loop is CASGAGGGTDTQYF. The CDR3 DNA reads as TGCGCCAGCGGGGCTGGCGGGGGCACAGATACGCAGTATTTT.

The rearrangement uses TRBV3-1 and TRBJ2-2, with unresolved D. V was cut by 3 bases and J by 5 bases, with 13 bases left in between. CDR3 length: 15 amino acids. Looked up from germline, CDR1 is LGHDT and CDR2 is YNNKEL (reference sequence). The CDR3: CASSQGTPVTGELFF. For the CDR3, the DNA is TGTGCCAGCAGCCAGGGCACTCCCGTTACCGGGGAGCTGTTTTTT. Together with reference TRBV3-1 and TRBJ2-2, the CDR3 gives the full variable domain: DTAVSQTPKYLVTQMGNDKSIKCEQNLGHDTMYWYKQDSKKFLKIMFSYNNKELIINETVPNRFSPKSPDKAHLNLHINSLELGDSAVYFCASSQGTPVTGELFFGEGSRLTVL.

This rearrangement joins TRBV13 to TRBJ1-1, with 8 positions matching TRBD1. CDR3 length: 15 amino acids. Germline V gene lookup returns CDR1 PRHDT and CDR2 FYEKMQ (reference sequence). After removal of 5 bases from V and 8 bases from J, the junction contained 13 bases not matched to a gene. CDR3 sequence (DNA): TGTGCCAGCAGCCCCGTAGGACGTCGACAGGGGGAAGCTTTCTTT. It is translated as CASSPVGRRQGEAFF.

In this sample, this clonotype turned up many times. This sequence joins TRBV27 and TRBJ2-1; D not resolved. The germline CDR1 and CDR2 sequences are MNHEY and SMNVEV (reference sequence). The V end lost 8 bases, the J end lost 2 bases, and 16 bases lay between the germline ends. The CDR3 covers 15 residues. The CDR3 DNA follows: TGTGCCAGCCTTGTTTGGCCAAATACCTACAATGAGCAGTTCTTC. Protein sequence: CASLVWPNTYNEQFF.

With regard to this clonotype: This may be a read error, as it is one base from a much larger clone. The chain has TRBV10-3 and TRBJ1-5; TRBD1 matches 7 bases. The ends lost 0 bases at V and 2 bases at J; junction bases unmatched: 1. The CDR3 is 15 residues long. Germline V gene data show CDR1 as ENHRY and CDR2 as SYGVKD. CDR3 region: CAISESTGCNQPQHF. For the CDR3, the DNA is TGTGCCATCAGTGAGTCGACAGGGTGCAATCAGCCCCAGCATTTT.

This clonotype was seen a few times. J is TRBJ1-4 and V is TRBV7-9, with D possibly TRBD1 on 5 matching bases. This CDR3 contains 14 residues. V lost 4 bases and J lost 8, with 14 bases in between. Germline values: CDR1 SEHNR, CDR2 FQNEAQ (reference sequence). CDR3 DNA sequence: TGTGCCAGCAGCTCCTGGGACGGATCAGAAAAACTGTTTTTT. This translates into CASSSWDGSEKLFF.

V and J are TRBV7-2 and TRBJ2-5; D not resolved. V was shortened by 5 bases and J by 7 bases, with 17 bases between the two germline ends. CDR1 is SGHTA and CDR2 is FQGNSA in the germline V gene. This CDR3 contains 14 residues. The CDR3 bases are TGTGCCAGCAGCCGCCCCCCTGAGAAGGGGACCCAGTACTTC. It encodes CASSRPPEKGTQYF.

The DNA of the CDR3 is TGTGCCAGCAGTCCTCGACAGGAACCGGTCGGTGGCTACACCTTC. Its translation: CASSPRQEPVGGYTF. V and J are TRBV12-3 or TRBV12-4 and TRBJ1-2, with D perhaps matching TRBD1 (6 bases). Trimming removed 5 bases at V and 7 bases at J, with 20 bases between. The CDR3 runs 15 residues.

This clonotype occurred many times. V usage is TRBV5-1 and J usage is TRBJ2-7; either TRBD1 or TRBD2 may supply D (5 bases each). The CDR3 runs 13 residues. V was pared by 4 bases and J by 2 bases, with 10 bases between. CDR1 and CDR2 (germline): SGHRS, YFSETQ. CDR3 sequence: CASSRDGTYEQYF. As DNA, the CDR3 is TGCGCCAGCAGCCGGGACGGTACCTACGAGCAGTACTTC.

The chain joins TRBV7-8 to TRBJ1-2, with D perhaps matching TRBD1 (5 bases). Germline V lookup: CDR1 SGHVS, CDR2 FQNEAQ. This CDR3 spans 15 amino acids. With 5 bases removed from V and 4 bases from J, the gap between germline ends came to 17 bases. The CDR3 protein is CASSAPGSRGYGYTF. In nucleotides, the CDR3 is TGTGCCAGCAGCGCCCCAGGGTCTCGGGGCTATGGCTACACCTTC. Variable domain in full (rest from reference TRBV7-8 and TRBJ1-2): GAGVSQSPRYKVAKRGQDVALRCDPISGHVSLFWYQQALGQGPEFLTYFQNEAQLDKSGLPSDRFFAERPEGSVSTLKIQRTQQEDSAVYLCASSAPGSRGYGYTFGSGTRLTVV.

This clonotype was detected many times. CDR3: CASTHNSYEQYF. The CDR3 DNA follows: TGCGCCAGCACGCACAACTCCTACGAGCAGTACTTC. This chain uses TRBV10-2 with TRBJ2-7; D uncertain. The germline gives CDR1 WSHSY, CDR2 SAAADI. This CDR3 comprises 12 residues. V dropped 7 bases and J dropped 0 bases, with 7 bases sitting between them.

There are a few counts of this clonotype. The rearrangement links TRBV27 to TRBJ2-7; 7 bases line up with TRBD1. After removal of 8 bases from V and 0 bases from J, the junction contained 7 bases not matched to a gene. Germline values: CDR1 MNHEY, CDR2 SMNVEV (reference sequence). The CDR3 sequence is 14 residues long. The chain's CDR3 is CASAGQASSYEQYF. The CDR3 coding sequence is TGTGCCAGCGCAGGACAGGCCTCCTCCTACGAGCAGTACTTC.

There are a few counts of this clonotype. This chain connects TRBV6-2 or TRBV6-3 to TRBJ2-1, with TRBD1 identical over 7 bases. The CDR3 is made up of 15 amino acids. The V gene's germline CDR1 is MNHEY and CDR2 SVGEGT. V lost 6 bases to trimming and J lost 14 bases; unmatched junction nucleotides: 19. The CDR3 is CASSRGTASRRKEFF. The CDR3 coding sequence is TGTGCCAGCAGCCGAGGGACAGCGAGTAGAAGGAAGGAGTTCTTC.

The sample holds a few counts of this clonotype. V gene TRBV7-9 combines with J gene TRBJ1-6, with D tentatively TRBD1 (5 bases). V lost 4 bases, J lost 7 bases, and 17 bases lay in between. The germline V gene encodes CDR1 SEHNR and CDR2 FQNEAQ (reference sequence). This CDR3 contains 16 residues. CDR3: CASSWTREGSNSPLHF. The CDR3 DNA sequence: TGTGCCAGCAGCTGGACCAGGGAGGGATCGAATTCACCCCTCCACTTT.

The chain carries TRBV7-3 and TRBJ2-1, with 11 bases identical to TRBD2. The V gene's germline CDR1 is SGHTA and CDR2 FQGTGA. This CDR3 is 15 amino acids long. Trimming at V came to 5 bases and at J to 9 bases, leaving 9 bases not matched to a gene. CDR3 amino acids: CASSPGVAGGTEQFF. The CDR3 coding sequence is TGTGCCAGCAGCCCCGGGGTAGCGGGGGGGACTGAGCAGTTCTTC.

The J gene is TRBJ2-7, the V gene TRBV5-1, with 9 bases lining up with TRBD2. CDR1 is SGHRS and CDR2 is YFSETQ in the germline V gene. The V segment lost 3 bases and the J segment 4 bases; nucleotides outside the gene matches: 5. The CDR3 is 14 amino acids. CDR3 sequence reads: CASSSSGGIYEQYF. The CDR3 nucleotides read TGCGCCAGCAGCTCCAGCGGGGGGATTTACGAGCAGTACTTC.